This T cell receptor (beta chain) is drawn from a study of Ad26.COV2.S vaccination and SARS-CoV-2 variants. Study conclusions and caveats: Total T cell responses, in the TCR breadth and depth analyses, may have been underestimated.

The V gene's germline CDR1 is WNHNN and CDR2 SYGVQD (reference sequence). CDR3 length equals 13 residues. V was shortened by 7 bases and J by 6 bases, with 16 bases between the two germline ends. Repertoires were generated with immunoSEQ multiplex PCR, while TCRdb's copy carries only in-frame clones and drops some. The table lists around 300,000 clones, about 89% of them singletons. With respect to this clone: The target antigen is unknown.

Treatment denoted: roughly 20 received Ad26.COV2.S at low or high dose, single or two shots; a few received placebo; per-sample allocation not given. Sample collection was performed on day 63 after the first vaccine or placebo injection. The genes are TRBV10-1 and TRBJ2-7; possible D gene TRBD1, 5 bases. The sequencing used peripheral blood, collected in a trial of Ad26.COV2.S vaccine versus placebo. The TCR originated in a person aged 18-65 years who received the Ad26.COV2.S COVID-19 vaccine or a placebo. CDR3: CASTRTMGTEQYF. For the CDR3, the DNA is TGCGCCAGCACCCGGACAATGGGCACCGAGCAGTACTTC.